This record covers a single TCR beta chain. Clones were read by immunoSEQ multiplex PCR, and TCRdb kept only the in-frame ones, dropping some. The sample has about 380,000 clones, 85% to 90% seen once; the top ten hold 1.2%. This record comes from a study of blood T cell repertoires in COVID-19. Deletions cut 1 base from V and 3 bases from J, with 15 bases between. The CDR3 consists of 17 residues. The V gene's germline CDR1 is SGHAT and CDR2 FQNNGV. Cohorts were determined from participant-reported clinical history. The recovered donors of Cohort 3 showed two negative PCRs, clearance, or symptom resolution.

The sequenced sample consisted of PBMCs or T cells enriched from blood (not recorded which). The receptor was isolated from a woman aged 18 to 35 who had recovered from COVID-19. The chain is built from TRBV11-2 and TRBJ1-4; D might be TRBD1 (6 bases). CDR3: CASSLGSKGGSNEKLFF. CDR3 bases: TGTGCCAGCAGCTTAGGATCCAAGGGGGGGTCTAATGAAAAACTGTTTTTT.